This paragraph reports one TCR beta chain. The data derive from a study of blood T cell repertoires in COVID-19. This CDR3 is built from 15 residues. Per germline, CDR1 SGHDN and CDR2 FVKESK. V lost 3 bases and J lost 0, with 10 bases in between. Assay used: immunoSEQ multiplex PCR; TCRdb lists only in-frame clones, some missing. The sample lists some 80,000 clones, approximately 83% occurring once. The clonotype comes from a human donor in a cohort sampled during active COVID-19. The sample consisted of peripheral blood. This chain uses TRBV14 with TRBJ2-3; possibly TRBD2 for D (7 bases). The CDR3 is CASSQGGPSTDTQYF. The CDR3 coding sequence is TGTGCCAGCAGCCAGGGGGGGCCTAGCACAGATACGCAGTATTTT.